The sequence of this T cell receptor beta chain was determined in a study of T cell changes during pregnancy in multiple sclerosis. Sequenced by immunoSEQ multiplex PCR; TCRdb stores in-frame clones only, minus some. The sample lists around 52,000 clones, about nine tenths occurring once. The ends lost 2 bases at V and 4 bases at J; junction bases unmatched: 9. The germline V gene encodes CDR1 SGHAT and CDR2 FQNNGV. The CDR3 spans 17 residues. The table lists this clone with a count of one. The source was CD4+ T cells from peripheral blood mononuclear cells, collected after pregnancy. The sequence was collected from a female donor in good health, enrolled as a control in a pregnancy study. This rearrangement joins TRBV11-2 to TRBJ2-2, with TRBD1 matching 8 bases. The CDR3 is CASSLRSGQGATGELFF. CDR3 in DNA: TGTGCCAGCAGCTTAAGATCCGGACAGGGTGCCACCGGGGAGCTGTTTTTT.